The present entry profiles one T cell receptor beta chain with its context. The antigen is undetermined. The sample originates from a study of T cells after posttransplantation cyclophosphamide. The germline gives CDR1 SNHLY, CDR2 FYNNEI. The CDR3 sequence is 15 residues long. V shed 5 bases, J shed 0 bases, and the junction held 4 bases outside the gene matches. Broader study findings: Recipient CMV seropositivity and CMV reactivation strongly tracked TRB clonality. Donor CD8+ memory clones often dominated recipient blood repertoires at later times. Blood and skin or GI T cell repertoires showed limited TRB overlap.

Produced via immunoSEQ multiplex PCR; TCRdb's table is partial and in-frame only. The table records fewer than 3,000 clones, around 75% of them present only once. J is TRBJ2-1 and V is TRBV2; TRBD2 matches at 7 bases. This TCR derives from a man in his thirties or forties with a blood cancer, CMV-positive, and with a related stem cell donor. The sequenced sample was PBMCs. CDR3 in DNA: TGTGCCAGCAGTCTTGAGCGGGACTCCTACAATGAGCAGTTCTTC. This codes for CASSLERDSYNEQFF.